These 29 T cell receptor beta chains share one sample of origin, sequenced in a study of regulatory dendritic cells for organ transplantation listed by TCRdb under 2017. The library was prepared using the immunoSEQ multiplex PCR assay. As stored in TCRdb, this immuneACCESS dataset retains in-frame rearrangements with V and J assigned. A fraction of the clones does not appear; measured against another copy, unresolved V genes explain less than half of the discrepancy, and the remainder lacks a known reason. The sample table lists more than 20,000 clones, 65% to 90% of them with a count of one. The top ten constitute 0.26% of the sample. For these receptors, no antigen is known. Sorted T cell subsets were CFSE-labeled and co-cultured for around five days with allogeneic regulatory or mature dendritic cells at a 1:10 DC:T ratio. The sample taken for sequencing was naive CD4+ T cells from blood cultured with dendritic cells. The sample's cell subset or site label, in plain terms: CD45RA+ naive T cells. The source of these receptors is a human donor in good health.

The J gene is TRBJ2-1, the V gene TRBV28; perhaps D is TRBD1 or TRBD2 (7 bases each). V lost 5 bases to trimming and J lost 9 bases, with 17 bases between them. The CDR3 covers 14 residues. Per the germline V gene, CDR1 is MDHEN and CDR2 is SYDVKM. This CDR3 is CASSTQGGGAEQFF. The DNA of the CDR3 is TGTGCCAGCAGTACCCAGGGGGGGGGCGCTGAGCAGTTCTTC.

The chain has TRBV11-3 and TRBJ2-3, with no clear D. V lost 1 base to trimming and J lost 0 bases, with 11 bases between them. The CDR3 has 16 amino acids. The germline gives CDR1 SGHNT, CDR2 YENEEA. The CDR3 reads CASSLGDSSSTDTQYF. CDR3 nucleotides: TGTGCCAGCAGCTTAGGGGATTCTTCAAGCACAGATACGCAGTATTTT. The whole variable domain, remainder taken from reference TRBV11-3 and TRBJ2-3, is EAGVVQSPRYKIIEKKQPVAFWCNPISGHNTLYWYLQNLGQGPELLIRYENEEAVDDSQLPKDRFSAERLKGVDSTLKIQPAELGDSAVYLCASSLGDSSSTDTQYFGPGTRLTVL.

This rearrangement joins TRBV7-9 to TRBJ1-3; the D gene is possibly TRBD1 (6 bases). V lost 2 bases to trimming and J lost 1 base, with 9 bases between them. CDR1 is SEHNR and CDR2 is FQNEAQ in the germline V gene (reference sequence). The CDR3 has 15 amino acids. CDR3 amino acids: CASSLTRGSGNTIYF. Here the CDR3 DNA reads TGTGCCAGCAGCTTAACCAGGGGTTCTGGAAACACCATATATTTT.

The V call is TRBV2, the J call TRBJ2-2; maybe TRBD1 (7 bases). Between the trimmed V and J ends, which lost 3 bases and 1 base, there was a span of 15 bases. This CDR3 is built from 17 residues. Germline CDR1 is SNHLY and CDR2 is FYNNEI. Here the CDR3 DNA reads TGTGCCAGCAGTGAGAGGAGGGACAGTATGAACACCGGGGAGCTGTTTTTT. Its protein product is CASSERRDSMNTGELFF. The full variable domain, its missing parts supplied by reference TRBV2 and TRBJ2-2, is EPEVTQTPSHQVTQMGQEVILRCVPISNHLYFYWYRQILGQKVEFLVSFYNNEISEKSEIFDDQFSVERPDGSNFTLKIRSTKLEDSAMYFCASSERRDSMNTGELFFGEGSRLTVL.

The chain employs TRBV6-1 and TRBJ2-7, with D uncertain. The V gene lost 7 bases and the J gene lost 2 bases, with 6 bases spanning the gap. Germline CDR1 MNHNS, CDR2 SASEGT. There are 11 residues in the CDR3. The CDR3 reads CASTRTYEQYF. The CDR3 DNA reads TGTGCCAGCACCCGGACCTACGAGCAGTACTTC.

Worth noting for this clone: The junction departs from the called germline gene at one end, perhaps through a read error. The V call is TRBV7-7, the J call TRBJ2-1; D may be TRBD1 (6 bases). Germline CDR1 reads SSHAT; CDR2 reads FNYEAQ (reference sequence). CDR3 length: 14 amino acids. The CDR3 spells CASSLLLQGNEQFF. In nucleotides, the CDR3 is TGTGCTAGCAGCTTATTACTCCAGGGGAATGAGCAGTTCTTC.

The CDR3 DNA reads TGTGCCAGCAGTCCTAACCCAGGGACAGGGATATATTCGGCGATCTACGAGCAGTACTTC. It codes for CASSPNPGTGIYSAIYEQYF. The chain recombines TRBV6-4 with TRBJ2-7; 9 bases match TRBD1. Germline V gene lookup returns CDR1 MRHNA and CDR2 SNTAGT. CDR3 length: 20 amino acids. V lost 5 bases, J lost 3 bases, and 23 bases stayed unmatched.

The chain joins TRBV23-1 to TRBJ2-6; TRBD1 agrees at 11 bases. TRBV23-1 counts as an open reading frame of uncertain function. There are 17 residues in the CDR3. The J segment lost 4 bases and the V segment lost 6 bases, leaving 8 bases of the junction unmatched. The DNA of the CDR3 is TGCGCCAGCAGGTGGGGACAGGGGGTGTGGGGGGCCAACGTCCTGACTTTC. This sequence encodes CASRWGQGVWGANVLTF.

V usage is TRBV7-2 and J usage is TRBJ1-1, with D unresolved. There are 13 residues in the CDR3. Germline assignment: CDR1 SGHTA and CDR2 FQGNSA. The V end lost 7 bases, the J end lost 2 bases, and 11 bases lay between the germline ends. The CDR3 region is CASKQEPNTEAFF. The CDR3 coding sequence is TGTGCCAGCAAGCAAGAACCTAACACTGAAGCTTTCTTT.

The V and J genes are TRBV5-4 and TRBJ1-6; D is possibly TRBD1 (5 bases). Germline V gene sequence: CDR1 SGHNT, CDR2 YYREEE (reference sequence). CDR3 length: 14 amino acids. V was cut by 0 bases and J by 6 bases, with 7 bases left in between. The CDR3, as DNA: TGTGCCAGCAGCTTGGCGGGGGTTAATTCACCCCTCCACTTT. Translated, it gives CASSLAGVNSPLHF.

CDR3 amino acids: CSVEDWVLGTEAFF. The CDR3 nucleotides are TGCAGCGTTGAAGATTGGGTCCTAGGGACTGAAGCTTTCTTT. The rearrangement uses TRBV29-1 and TRBJ1-1, with no clear D. From germline, CDR1 is SQVTM and CDR2 ANQGSEA. CDR3 length: 14 residues. Deletions cut 0 bases from V and 5 bases from J, with 13 bases between.

This clone was counted between two and nine times. The chain links TRBV30 to TRBJ1-2, with D perhaps matching TRBD1 (5 bases). This CDR3 region has 14 residues. Trimming stripped 3 bases from V and 6 bases from J, with 17 bases between. Germline loops: CDR1 GTSNPN, CDR2 SVGIG (reference sequence). CDR3 DNA: TGTGCCTGGAGCTCCCCTGGGCAGGGAGATGGCTACACCTTC. Translated, it gives CAWSSPGQGDGYTF.

The V gene is TRBV4-3, the J gene TRBJ1-4; 7 bases are a match to TRBD1. J gave up 11 bases and V 0 bases, and 9 bases lay outside the gene matches. CDR3 length: 15 residues. The germline CDR1 and CDR2 sequences are LGHNA and YSLEER. The CDR3 reads CASSQERATGLKLFF. The CDR3, as DNA: TGCGCCAGCAGCCAAGAGCGGGCGACAGGGCTTAAACTGTTTTTT.

The rearrangement uses TRBV7-8 and TRBJ2-7; possible D gene TRBD2, 6 bases. Between the trimmed V and J ends, which lost 1 base and 2 bases, there was a span of 9 bases. The CDR3 has 14 residues. Germline V gene sequence: CDR1 SGHVS, CDR2 FQNEAQ. The CDR3 nucleotides are TGTGCCAGCAGCTTAGATCGGGGGACCTACGAGCAGTACTTC. Translated: CASSLDRGTYEQYF.

The chain couples TRBV11-2 to TRBJ1-1; D is perhaps TRBD1 (5 bases). The CDR3 runs to 12 residues. The germline gives CDR1 SGHAT, CDR2 FQNNGV. V was cut by 3 bases and J by 6 bases, with 8 bases left in between. CDR3: CASSFWGSEAFF. DNA of the CDR3: TGTGCCAGCAGCTTTTGGGGGTCTGAAGCTTTCTTT.

The chain links TRBV11-2 to TRBJ2-1, with D uncertain. CDR3 size: 13 residues. With 3 bases removed from V and 4 bases from J, the gap between germline ends came to 7 bases. Germline V lookup: CDR1 SGHAT, CDR2 FQNNGV. CDR3 sequence reads: CASSLARYNEQFF. The CDR3 coding sequence is TGTGCCAGCAGCTTGGCCAGATACAATGAGCAGTTCTTC. Full variable domain (missing parts from reference TRBV11-2 and TRBJ2-1): EAGVAQSPRYKIIEKRQSVAFWCNPISGHATLYWYQQILGQGPKLLIQFQNNGVVDDSQLPKDRFSAERLKGVDSTLKIQPAKLEDSAVYLCASSLARYNEQFFGPGTRLTVL.

J is TRBJ1-1 and V is TRBV7-2; D perhaps matches TRBD1 (6 bases). Trimming cost V 7 bases and J 4 bases, with 16 bases left between them. The CDR3 is made up of 14 amino acids. Germline V gives CDR1 SGHTA, CDR2 FQGNSA. The CDR3 region is CASKVGGAFTEAFF. CDR3 coding DNA: TGTGCCAGCAAGGTTGGGGGGGCGTTCACTGAAGCTTTCTTT.

A single count supports this clone. This chain joins TRBV7-9 and TRBJ2-3, with TRBD2 identical over 13 bases. The trim removed 5 bases at V and 1 base at J, leaving 12 bases unmatched. CDR1 and CDR2 from the germline V gene are SEHNR and FQNEAQ (reference sequence). There are 19 residues in the CDR3. The CDR3 nucleotides are TGTGCCAGCAGCCCATTACTAGCGGGGGGGACCTTTGGCACAGATACGCAGTATTTT. As protein: CASSPLLAGGTFGTDTQYF.

This chain joins TRBV9 and TRBJ2-1; TRBD2 aligns across 13 bases. CDR1 SGDLS and CDR2 YYNGEE come from the germline V gene. The J segment lost 8 bases and the V segment lost 3 bases, leaving 5 bases of the junction unmatched. CDR3 length: 15 residues. The CDR3 sequence is CASSATSGRMDEQFF. In DNA, the CDR3 is TGTGCCAGCAGCGCGACTAGCGGGAGGATGGATGAGCAGTTCTTC.

Points on this clone: Other DNA sequences in this sample translate to the same CDR3. V gene TRBV30 combines with J gene TRBJ1-4; weak D call: TRBD1 (6 bases). The CDR3 has 15 amino acids. In germline, CDR1 is GTSNPN, CDR2 SVGIG (reference sequence). The V end was cut by 5 bases, the J end by 7 bases, with 20 bases between. The CDR3 loop reads CAWGTGTATGEKLFF. Here the CDR3 DNA reads TGTGCCTGGGGAACCGGGACTGCGACAGGTGAAAAACTGTTTTTT.

The chain joins TRBV28 to TRBJ1-1, with TRBD1 as a possible D gene (6 bases). CDR1 is MDHEN and CDR2 is SYDVKM in the germline V gene. V was cut by 1 base and J by 0 bases, with 15 bases left in between. This CDR3 has 17 amino acids. The CDR3 DNA sequence: TGTGCCAGCAGTTTATCGAGCAGGGGAAAACTGAACACTGAAGCTTTCTTT. Its protein is CASSLSSRGKLNTEAFF.

The chain carries TRBV20-1 and TRBJ1-2; D may be TRBD1 (6 bases). This CDR3 has 11 residues. CDR1 is DFQATT and CDR2 is SNEGSKA in the germline V gene (reference sequence). The CDR3 region has the DNA TGCAGCTGGGACACCAACTATGGCTACACCTTC. Translation: CSWDTNYGYTF.

The rearrangement uses TRBV5-1 and TRBJ2-5; TRBD1 aligns across 10 bases. Germline trimming cut 6 bases from V and 3 bases from J; bases unmatched to any gene: 5. The CDR3 extends over 14 amino acids. Germline-derived CDR1 and CDR2 are SGHRS and YFSETQ. In DNA, the CDR3 is TGCGCCAGCAAGACCGGGACAGGGGAAGAGACCCAGTACTTC. Translation gives CASKTGTGEETQYF.

This rearrangement joins TRBV5-4 to TRBJ2-5, with D possibly matching TRBD2 (5 bases). Germline V CDR1 and CDR2: SGHNT, YYREEE (reference sequence). The CDR3 length is 14 residues. Trimming shortened V by 1 base and J by 1 base, and 8 bases separated the two germline ends. The CDR3 is CASSLRGFQETQYF. The CDR3 bases are TGTGCCAGCAGCTTGAGAGGGTTCCAAGAGACCCAGTACTTC.

This chain uses TRBV6-5 with TRBJ1-2; tentative D call: TRBD1 (6 bases). The CDR3 has 13 residues. Germline V lookup: CDR1 MNHEY, CDR2 SVGAGI. With 5 bases removed from V and 8 bases from J, the gap between germline ends came to 15 bases. The CDR3: CASSNNRAKGYTF. As DNA, the CDR3 is TGTGCCAGCAGTAACAACAGGGCGAAAGGCTACACCTTC.

The V call is TRBV27, the J call TRBJ2-7; TRBD1 agrees at 7 bases. CDR1 and CDR2 from the germline V gene are MNHEY and SMNVEV (reference sequence). With 6 bases clipped from V and 6 bases from J, the junction kept 14 bases outside the gene matches. The CDR3 consists of 15 residues. CDR3 sequence reads: CASSYAAGTATEQYF. The CDR3 DNA reads as TGTGCCAGCAGCTATGCGGCCGGGACAGCTACCGAGCAGTACTTC.

V is TRBV19 and J is TRBJ2-5, with 9 bases identical to TRBD2. This CDR3 has 17 amino acids. V gave up 6 bases and J gave up 4 bases; unmatched junction bases: 15. Per germline, CDR1 LNHDA and CDR2 SQIVND (reference sequence). In DNA, the CDR3 is TGTGCCAGTAGCTCGGCATTAGCGGGGGACAATAGAGAGACCCAGTACTTC. Its translation: CASSSALAGDNRETQYF.

The V call is TRBV14, the J call TRBJ2-5, with 10 bases that match TRBD2. Germline V gene sequence: CDR1 SGHDN, CDR2 FVKESK. The CDR3 spans 16 residues. The trim removed 4 bases at V and 3 bases at J, leaving 8 bases unmatched. In DNA, the CDR3 is TGTGCCAGCAGCCCGCGACTAGCGGGTGCAAAAGAGACCCAGTACTTC. Translation: CASSPRLAGAKETQYF.

The chain employs TRBV6-5 and TRBJ2-7; possible D gene TRBD2, 5 bases. This CDR3 region has 14 residues. Germline CDR1 MNHEY, CDR2 SVGAGI. V was shortened by 2 bases and J by 4 bases, with 12 bases between the two germline ends. The CDR3 here is CASSYNRGEYEQYF. DNA for the CDR3: TGTGCCAGCAGTTACAATCGGGGAGAATACGAGCAGTACTTC.